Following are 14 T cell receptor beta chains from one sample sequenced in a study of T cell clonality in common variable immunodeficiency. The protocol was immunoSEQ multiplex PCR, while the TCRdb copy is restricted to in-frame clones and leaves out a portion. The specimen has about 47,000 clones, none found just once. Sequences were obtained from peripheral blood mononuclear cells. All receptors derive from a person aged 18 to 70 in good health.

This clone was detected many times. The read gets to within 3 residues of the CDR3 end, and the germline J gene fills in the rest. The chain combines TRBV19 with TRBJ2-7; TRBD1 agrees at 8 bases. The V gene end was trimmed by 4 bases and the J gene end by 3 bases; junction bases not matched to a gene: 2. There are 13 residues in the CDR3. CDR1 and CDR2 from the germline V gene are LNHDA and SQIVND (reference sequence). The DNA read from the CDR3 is TGTGCCAGTAGTAGGACAGGGTTCTACGAG. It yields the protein CASSRTGFYE. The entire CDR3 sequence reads CASSRTGFYEQYF.

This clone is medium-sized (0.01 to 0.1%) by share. This CDR3 is CASSEAWGPHEQYF. The part of the CDR3 DNA that was read is TGTGCCAGCAGTGAAGCGTGGGGGCCCCACGAG. The chain recombines TRBV6-1 with TRBJ2-7; TRBD1 might be the D (6 bases). The sequence runs out 3 residues before the end of the CDR3; the remainder is reconstructed from the germline J gene. CDR3 length: 14 amino acids. CDR1 and CDR2 from the germline V gene are MNHNS and SASEGT. The V gene lost 0 bases and the J gene lost 5 bases, with 11 bases spanning the gap.

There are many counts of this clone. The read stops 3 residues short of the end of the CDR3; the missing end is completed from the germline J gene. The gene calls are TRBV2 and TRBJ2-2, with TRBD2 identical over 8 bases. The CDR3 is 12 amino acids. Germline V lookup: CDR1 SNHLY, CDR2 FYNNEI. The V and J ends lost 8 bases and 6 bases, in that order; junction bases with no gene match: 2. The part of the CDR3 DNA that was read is TGTGCCAGCCGCGGGGGGCCCGGGGAG. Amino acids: CASRGGPGE. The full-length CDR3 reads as CASRGGPGELFF.

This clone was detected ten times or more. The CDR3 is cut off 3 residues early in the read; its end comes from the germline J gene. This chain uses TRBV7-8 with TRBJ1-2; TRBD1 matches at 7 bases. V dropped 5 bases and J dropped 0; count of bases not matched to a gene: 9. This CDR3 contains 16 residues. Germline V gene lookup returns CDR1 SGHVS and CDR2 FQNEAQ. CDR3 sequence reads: CASSPAGTVANYGYTF. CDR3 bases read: TGTGCCAGCAGCCCCGCCGGGACAGTCGCTAACTATGGC. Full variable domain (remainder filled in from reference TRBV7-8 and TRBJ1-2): GAGVSQSPRYKVAKRGQDVALRCDPISGHVSLFWYQQALGQGPEFLTYFQNEAQLDKSGLPSDRFFAERPEGSVSTLKIQRTQQEDSAVYLCASSPAGTVANYGYTFGSGTRLTVV.

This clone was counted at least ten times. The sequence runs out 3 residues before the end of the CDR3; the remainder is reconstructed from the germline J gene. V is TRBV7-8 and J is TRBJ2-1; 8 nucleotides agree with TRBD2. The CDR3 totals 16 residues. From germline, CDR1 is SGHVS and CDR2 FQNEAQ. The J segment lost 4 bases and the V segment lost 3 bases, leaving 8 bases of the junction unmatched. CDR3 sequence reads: CASSFMGVAGYNEQFF. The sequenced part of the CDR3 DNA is TGTGCCAGCAGCTTTATGGGGGTAGCGGGGTACAATGAG.

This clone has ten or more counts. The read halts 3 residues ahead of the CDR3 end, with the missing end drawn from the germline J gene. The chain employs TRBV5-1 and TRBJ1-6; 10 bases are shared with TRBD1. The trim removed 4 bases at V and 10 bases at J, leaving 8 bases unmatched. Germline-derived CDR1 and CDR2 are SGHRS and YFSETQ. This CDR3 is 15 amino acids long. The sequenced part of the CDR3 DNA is TGCGCCAGCAGCGCCGGGACAGGGGACTCATCACCC. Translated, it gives CASSAGTGDSSP. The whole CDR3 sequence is CASSAGTGDSSPLHF.

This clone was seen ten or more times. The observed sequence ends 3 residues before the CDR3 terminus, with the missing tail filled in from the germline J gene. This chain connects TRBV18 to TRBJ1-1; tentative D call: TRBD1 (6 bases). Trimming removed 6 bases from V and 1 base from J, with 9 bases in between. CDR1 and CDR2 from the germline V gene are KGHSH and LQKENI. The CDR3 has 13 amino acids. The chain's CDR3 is CASSTGQNTEAFF. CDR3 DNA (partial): TGTGCCAGCTCGACGGGACAGAACACTGAA.

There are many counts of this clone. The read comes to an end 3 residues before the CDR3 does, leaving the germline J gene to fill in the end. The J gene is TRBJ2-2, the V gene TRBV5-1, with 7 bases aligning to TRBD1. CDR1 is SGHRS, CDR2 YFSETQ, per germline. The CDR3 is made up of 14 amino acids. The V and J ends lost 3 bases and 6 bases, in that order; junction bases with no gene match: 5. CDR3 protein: CASSYGQESGELFF. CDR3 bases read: TGCGCCAGCAGCTATGGACAGGAATCCGGGGAG.

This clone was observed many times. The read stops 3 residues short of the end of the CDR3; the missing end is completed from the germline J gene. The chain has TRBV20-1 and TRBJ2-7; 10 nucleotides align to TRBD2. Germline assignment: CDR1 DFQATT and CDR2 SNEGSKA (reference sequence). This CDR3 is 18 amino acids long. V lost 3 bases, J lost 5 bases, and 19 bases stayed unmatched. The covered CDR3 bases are TGCAGTGCTAGTTTATTGGTCTTAGCGGGGGGTATTCGCCACGAG. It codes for CSASLLVLAGGIRHE. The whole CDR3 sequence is CSASLLVLAGGIRHEQYF.

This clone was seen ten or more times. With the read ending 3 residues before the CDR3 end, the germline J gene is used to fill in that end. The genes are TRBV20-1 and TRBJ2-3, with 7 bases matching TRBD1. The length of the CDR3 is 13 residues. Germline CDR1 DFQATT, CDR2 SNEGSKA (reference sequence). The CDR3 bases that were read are TGCAGTGCTGGCAGGGGGTTGGAAGAGACG. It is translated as CSAGRGLEET. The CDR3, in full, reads CSAGRGLEETQYF.

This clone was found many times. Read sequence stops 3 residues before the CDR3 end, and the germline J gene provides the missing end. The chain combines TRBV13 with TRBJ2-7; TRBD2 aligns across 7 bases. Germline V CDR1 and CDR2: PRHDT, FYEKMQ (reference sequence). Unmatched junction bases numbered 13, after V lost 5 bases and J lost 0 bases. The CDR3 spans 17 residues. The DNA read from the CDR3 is TGTGCCAGCAGCCCCCGGGGGGTTTCAGCGGACTCCTACGAG. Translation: CASSPRGVSADSYE. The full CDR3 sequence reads CASSPRGVSADSYEQYF.

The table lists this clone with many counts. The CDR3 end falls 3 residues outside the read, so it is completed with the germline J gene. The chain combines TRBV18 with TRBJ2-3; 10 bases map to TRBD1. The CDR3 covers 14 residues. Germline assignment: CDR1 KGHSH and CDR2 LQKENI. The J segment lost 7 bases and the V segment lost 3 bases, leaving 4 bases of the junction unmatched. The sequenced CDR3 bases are TGTGCCAGCTCACCCGGACAGGGGGTGCATACG. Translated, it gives CASSPGQGVHT. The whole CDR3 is CASSPGQGVHTQYF.

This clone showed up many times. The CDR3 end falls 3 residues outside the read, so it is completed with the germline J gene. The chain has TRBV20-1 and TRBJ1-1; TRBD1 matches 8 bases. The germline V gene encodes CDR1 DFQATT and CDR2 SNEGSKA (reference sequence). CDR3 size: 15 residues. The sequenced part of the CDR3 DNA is TGCAGTGCTAGAGCCCAGGACAGGGCAGGGCCGGAA. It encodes CSARAQDRAGPE. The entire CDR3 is CSARAQDRAGPEAFF.

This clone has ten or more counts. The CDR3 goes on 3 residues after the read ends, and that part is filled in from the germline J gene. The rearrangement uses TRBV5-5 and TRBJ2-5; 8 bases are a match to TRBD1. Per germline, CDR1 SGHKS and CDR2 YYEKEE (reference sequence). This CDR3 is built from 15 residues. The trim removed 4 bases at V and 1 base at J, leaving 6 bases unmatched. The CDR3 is CASSALGQVQETQYF. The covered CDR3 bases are TGTGCCAGCAGCGCCTTGGGACAGGTCCAAGAGACC.